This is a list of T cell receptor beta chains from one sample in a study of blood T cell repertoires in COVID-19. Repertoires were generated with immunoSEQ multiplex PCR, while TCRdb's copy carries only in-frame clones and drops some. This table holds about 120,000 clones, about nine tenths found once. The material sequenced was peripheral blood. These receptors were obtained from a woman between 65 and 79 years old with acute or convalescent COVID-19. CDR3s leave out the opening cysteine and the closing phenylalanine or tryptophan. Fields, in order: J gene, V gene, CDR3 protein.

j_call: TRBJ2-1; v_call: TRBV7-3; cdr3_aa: ASSQMGAGVQF
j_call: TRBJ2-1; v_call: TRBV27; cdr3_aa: ASRTAGNEQF
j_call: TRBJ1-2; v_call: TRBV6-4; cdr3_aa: ASSDSGRKEGYT
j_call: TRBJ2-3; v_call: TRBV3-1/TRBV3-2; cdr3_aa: ASSQQGTVSTDTQY
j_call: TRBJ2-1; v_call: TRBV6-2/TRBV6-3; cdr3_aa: ASSPPPTTPYNEQF
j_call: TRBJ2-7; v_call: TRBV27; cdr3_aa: ASSLSSSLDEQY
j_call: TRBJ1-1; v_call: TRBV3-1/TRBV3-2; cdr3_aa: ASSQRARAEAF
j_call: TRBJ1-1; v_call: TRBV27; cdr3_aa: ASSYQGIGEAF
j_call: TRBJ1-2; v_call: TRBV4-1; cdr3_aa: ASSQGVGQGIYGYT
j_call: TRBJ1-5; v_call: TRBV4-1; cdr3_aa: ASSQEPYSNQPQH
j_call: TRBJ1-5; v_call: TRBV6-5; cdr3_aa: ASRWSSNQPQH
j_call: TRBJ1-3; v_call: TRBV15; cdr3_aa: ATSRDRGAGNTIY
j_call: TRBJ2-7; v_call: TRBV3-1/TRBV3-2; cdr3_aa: ASSPRGLATEQY
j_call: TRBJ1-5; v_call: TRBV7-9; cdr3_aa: ASSFEGDQPQH
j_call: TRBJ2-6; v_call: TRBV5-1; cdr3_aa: ASSFRSRGSGANVLT
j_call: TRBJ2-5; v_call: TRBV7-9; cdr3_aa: ASSLGDRGQQETQY
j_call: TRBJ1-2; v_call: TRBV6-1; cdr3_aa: ASSEARGGGYT
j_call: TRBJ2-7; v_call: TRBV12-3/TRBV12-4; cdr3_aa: ASSLGAWGEQY
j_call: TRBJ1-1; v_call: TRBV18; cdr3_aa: ASSEQGSLNTEAF
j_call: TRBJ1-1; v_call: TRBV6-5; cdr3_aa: ASSYSSRVETEAF
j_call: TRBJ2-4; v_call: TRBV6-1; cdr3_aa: ASSDVAKNIQY
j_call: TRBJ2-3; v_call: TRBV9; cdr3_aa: ASSARGDSGTDTQY
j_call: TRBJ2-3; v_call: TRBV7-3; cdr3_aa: ASSLLSRTAFNTDTQY
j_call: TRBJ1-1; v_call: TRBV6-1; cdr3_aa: ASSGRDRGQRNTEAF
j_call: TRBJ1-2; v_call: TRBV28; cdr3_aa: ASTLTANYGYT
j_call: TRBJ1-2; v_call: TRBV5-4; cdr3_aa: ASSGAGGYGYT
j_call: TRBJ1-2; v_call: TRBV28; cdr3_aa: ASSTGVYGYT
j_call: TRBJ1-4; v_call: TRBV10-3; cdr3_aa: AISDGGGEKLF
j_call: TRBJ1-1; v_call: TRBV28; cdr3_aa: ASSFPGGGRVAF
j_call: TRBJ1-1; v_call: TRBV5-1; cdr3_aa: ASSLGEWNTEAF
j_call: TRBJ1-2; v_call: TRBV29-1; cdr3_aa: SVVKGEGYT
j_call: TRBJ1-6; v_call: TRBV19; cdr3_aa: ASSIQGTPMNSPLH
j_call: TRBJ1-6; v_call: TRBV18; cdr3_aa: ASSPPGQGASPLH
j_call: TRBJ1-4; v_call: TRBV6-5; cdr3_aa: AGGGYPLTKLF
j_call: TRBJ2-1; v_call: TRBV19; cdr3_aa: ASRLADYNEQF
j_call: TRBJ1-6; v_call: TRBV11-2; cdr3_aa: ASSSGMTNSPLH
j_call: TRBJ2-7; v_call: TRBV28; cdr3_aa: ASDTGSYEQY
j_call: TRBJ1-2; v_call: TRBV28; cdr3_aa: ASSLTGTAGYT
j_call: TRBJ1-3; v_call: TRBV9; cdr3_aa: ASSGQVVGLGSGNTIY
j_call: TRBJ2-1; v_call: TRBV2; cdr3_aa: ASTQGVEQF
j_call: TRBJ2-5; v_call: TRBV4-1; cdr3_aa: ASSQVDRGGKTQY
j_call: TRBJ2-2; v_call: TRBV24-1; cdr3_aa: ATSDLGASGGGELF
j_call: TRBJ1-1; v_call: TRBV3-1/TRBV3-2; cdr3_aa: ASSQGQYTEAF
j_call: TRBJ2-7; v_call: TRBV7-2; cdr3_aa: ASSRTSGAYISYEQY
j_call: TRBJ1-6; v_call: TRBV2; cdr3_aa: ASSVRDSNSPLH
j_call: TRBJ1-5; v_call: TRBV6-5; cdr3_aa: ASSLGRTGQPQH
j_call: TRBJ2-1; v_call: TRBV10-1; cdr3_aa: ASSEYLGKTYNEQF
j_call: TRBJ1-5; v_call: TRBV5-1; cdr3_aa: ASSLYYGQPQH